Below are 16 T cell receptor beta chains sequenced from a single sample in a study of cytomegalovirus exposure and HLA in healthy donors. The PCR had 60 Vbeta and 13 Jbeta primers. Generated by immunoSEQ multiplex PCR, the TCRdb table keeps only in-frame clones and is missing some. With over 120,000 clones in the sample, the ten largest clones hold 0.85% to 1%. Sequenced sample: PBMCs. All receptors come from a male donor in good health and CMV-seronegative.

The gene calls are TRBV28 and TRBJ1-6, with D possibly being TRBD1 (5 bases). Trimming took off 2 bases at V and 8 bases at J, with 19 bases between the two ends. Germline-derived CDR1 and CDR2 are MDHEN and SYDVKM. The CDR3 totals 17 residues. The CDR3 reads CASSLIHGGTRDSPLHF. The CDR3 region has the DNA TGTGCCAGCAGTTTAATTCACGGGGGTACGAGGGATTCACCCCTCCACTTT. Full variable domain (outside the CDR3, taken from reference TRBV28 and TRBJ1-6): DVKVTQSSRYLVKRTGEKVFLECVQDMDHENMFWYRQDPGLGLRLIYFSYDVKMKEKGDIPEGYSVSREKKERFSLILESASTNQTSMYLCASSLIHGGTRDSPLHFGNGTRLTVT.

CDR3 sequence: CASSPPGTGDGCNQPQHF. CDR3 sequence (DNA): TGTGCCAGCTCACCACCGGGGACAGGGGACGGTTGCAATCAGCCCCAGCATTTT. V is TRBV18 and J is TRBJ1-5; 10 bases align to TRBD1. V was pared by 0 bases and J by 2 bases, with 7 bases of the junction left unmatched. The CDR3 spans 18 residues. Germline V gene data show CDR1 as KGHSH and CDR2 as LQKENI.

Here the CDR3 reads CASIFGGDANTGELFF. As DNA, the CDR3 is TGTGCCAGCATCTTCGGGGGGGACGCGAACACCGGGGAGCTGTTTTTT. The chain is built from TRBV13 and TRBJ2-2; 8 bases map to TRBD2. Germline lookup yields CDR1 PRHDT and CDR2 FYEKMQ (reference sequence). With 7 bases clipped from V and 0 bases from J, the junction kept 7 bases outside the gene matches. The CDR3 consists of 16 residues.

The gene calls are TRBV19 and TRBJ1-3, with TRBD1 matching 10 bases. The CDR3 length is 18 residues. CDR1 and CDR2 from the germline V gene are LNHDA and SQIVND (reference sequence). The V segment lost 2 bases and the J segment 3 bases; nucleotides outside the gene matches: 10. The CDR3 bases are TGTGCCAGTAGTATACCCCGGGACAGGGGTTCTGATGGAAACACCATATATTTT. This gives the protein CASSIPRDRGSDGNTIYF.

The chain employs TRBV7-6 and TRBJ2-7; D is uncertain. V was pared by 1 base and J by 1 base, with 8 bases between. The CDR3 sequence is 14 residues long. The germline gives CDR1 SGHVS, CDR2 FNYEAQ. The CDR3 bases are TGTGCCAGCAGCTTAGATCCACGGTCCTACGAGCAGTACTTC. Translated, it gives CASSLDPRSYEQYF.

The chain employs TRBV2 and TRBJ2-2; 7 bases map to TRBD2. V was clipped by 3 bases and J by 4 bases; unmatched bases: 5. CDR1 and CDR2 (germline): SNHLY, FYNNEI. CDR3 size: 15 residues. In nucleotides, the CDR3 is TGTGCCAGCAGTGACGGCGGGAGAGGCACCGGGGAGCTGTTTTTT. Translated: CASSDGGRGTGELFF. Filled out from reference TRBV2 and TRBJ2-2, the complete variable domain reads EPEVTQTPSHQVTQMGQEVILRCVPISNHLYFYWYRQILGQKVEFLVSFYNNEISEKSEIFDDQFSVERPDGSNFTLKIRSTKLEDSAMYFCASSDGGRGTGELFFGEGSRLTVL.

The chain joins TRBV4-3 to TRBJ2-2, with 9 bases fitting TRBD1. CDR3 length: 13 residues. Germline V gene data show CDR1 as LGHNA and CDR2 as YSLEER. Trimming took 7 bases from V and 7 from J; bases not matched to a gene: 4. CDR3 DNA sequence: TGCGCCAGCACCGGGACAGGGATCGGGGAGCTGTTTTTT. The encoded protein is CASTGTGIGELFF.

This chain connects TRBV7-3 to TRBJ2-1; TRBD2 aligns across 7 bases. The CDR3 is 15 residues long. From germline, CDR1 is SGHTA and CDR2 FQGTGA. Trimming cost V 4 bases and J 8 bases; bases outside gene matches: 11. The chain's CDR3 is CASSSRGGLADEQFF. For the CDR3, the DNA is TGTGCCAGCAGCTCCCGGGGAGGGCTAGCTGATGAGCAGTTCTTC.

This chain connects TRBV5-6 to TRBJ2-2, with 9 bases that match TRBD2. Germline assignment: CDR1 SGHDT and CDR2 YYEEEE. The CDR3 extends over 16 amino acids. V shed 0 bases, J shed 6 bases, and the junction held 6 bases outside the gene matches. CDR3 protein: CASSLVVAGVPGELFF. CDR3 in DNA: TGTGCCAGCAGCTTGGTGGTAGCGGGAGTTCCCGGGGAGCTGTTTTTT.

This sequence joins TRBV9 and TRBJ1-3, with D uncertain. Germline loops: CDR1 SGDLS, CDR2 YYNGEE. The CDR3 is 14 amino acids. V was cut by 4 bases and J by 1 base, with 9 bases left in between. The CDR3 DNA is TGTGCCAGCAGCCCCTCCCTTTCTGGAAACACCATATATTTT. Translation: CASSPSLSGNTIYF. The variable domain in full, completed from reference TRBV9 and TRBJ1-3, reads DSGVTQTPKHLITATGQRVTLRCSPRSGDLSVYWYQQSLDQGLQFLIQYYNGEERAKGNILERFSAQQFPDLHSELNLSSLELGDSALYFCASSPSLSGNTIYFGEGSWLTVV.

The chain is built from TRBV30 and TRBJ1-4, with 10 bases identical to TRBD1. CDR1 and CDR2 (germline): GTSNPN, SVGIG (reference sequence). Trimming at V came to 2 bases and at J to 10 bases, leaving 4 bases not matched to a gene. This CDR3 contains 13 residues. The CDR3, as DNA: TGTGCCTGGAGTCTCCGGGACAGGGGAAAACTGTTTTTT. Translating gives CAWSLRDRGKLFF.

CDR3 in DNA: TGCGCCAGCAGCTTGGAAGGGGGCGAGGAGACCCAGTACTTC. Protein sequence: CASSLEGGEETQYF. This sequence joins TRBV5-1 and TRBJ2-5, with TRBD1 matching 7 bases. CDR3 size: 14 residues. CDR1 and CDR2 (germline): SGHRS, YFSETQ. The J segment lost 5 bases and the V segment lost 0 bases, leaving 4 bases of the junction unmatched.

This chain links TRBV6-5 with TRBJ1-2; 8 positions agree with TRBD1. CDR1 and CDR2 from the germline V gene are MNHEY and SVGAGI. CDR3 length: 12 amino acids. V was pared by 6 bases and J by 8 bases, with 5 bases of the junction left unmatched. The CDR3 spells CASSRTGFGYTF. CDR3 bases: TGTGCCAGCAGCAGGACAGGGTTCGGCTACACCTTC.

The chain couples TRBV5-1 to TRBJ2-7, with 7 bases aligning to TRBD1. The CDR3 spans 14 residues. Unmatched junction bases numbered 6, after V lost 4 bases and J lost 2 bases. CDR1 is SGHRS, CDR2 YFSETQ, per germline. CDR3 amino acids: CASSLDRAAYEQYF. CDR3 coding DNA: TGCGCCAGCAGCCTCGACAGGGCGGCCTACGAGCAGTACTTC.

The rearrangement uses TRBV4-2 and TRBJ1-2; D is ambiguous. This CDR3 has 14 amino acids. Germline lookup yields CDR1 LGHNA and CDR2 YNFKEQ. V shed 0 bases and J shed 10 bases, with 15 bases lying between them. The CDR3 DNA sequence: TGTGCCAGCAGCCAAGAGGACTCCCCGGATACCTACACCTTC. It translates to CASSQEDSPDTYTF.

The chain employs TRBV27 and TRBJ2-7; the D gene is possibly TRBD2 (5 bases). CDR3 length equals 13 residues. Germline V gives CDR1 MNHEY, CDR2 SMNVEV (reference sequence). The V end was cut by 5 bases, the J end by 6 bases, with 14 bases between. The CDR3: CASSASLAGEQYF. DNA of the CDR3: TGTGCCAGCAGTGCCTCTCTAGCTGGCGAGCAGTACTTC.